This TCR beta chain was sequenced in a study of T cells in Graves' hyperthyroidism and ophthalmopathy. Study-level information: The authors collected peripheral blood at initial diagnosis, before any treatment.

Graves' hyperthyroidism qualified as stable when ophthalmopathy did not progress within 18 months. Lactation, pregnancy, other autoimmune disease or uncontrolled infection led to exclusion of patients. The V segment lost 3 bases and the J segment 5 bases; nucleotides outside the gene matches: 4. CDR1 and CDR2 from the germline V gene are LGHDT and YNNKEL (reference sequence). There are 14 residues in the CDR3. For this clonotype: What it binds is unknown.

TCR beta CDR3 regions were amplified from RNA transcripts. HTBI primers drove first-round RT-PCR of the TCR CDR3. TCRdb reprocessed the multiplex PCR reads with MiXCR, giving one entry per CDR3 protein. Of roughly 380,000 distinct CDR3 sequences detected, roughly 15% appear once; the ten largest clones hold 5.3%. Study-level findings and limits: Researchers found most expanded thyroid clonotypes above 0.001 in blood as well.

The receptor was isolated from a woman younger than 35 with Graves' hyperthyroidism. The sample comprised blood. The V and J genes are TRBV3-1 and TRBJ2-5, with 9 bases that match TRBD1. The CDR3 here is CASSHRQGDETQYF. In DNA, the CDR3 is TGTGCCAGCAGCCACCGACAGGGGGATGAGACCCAGTACTTC.